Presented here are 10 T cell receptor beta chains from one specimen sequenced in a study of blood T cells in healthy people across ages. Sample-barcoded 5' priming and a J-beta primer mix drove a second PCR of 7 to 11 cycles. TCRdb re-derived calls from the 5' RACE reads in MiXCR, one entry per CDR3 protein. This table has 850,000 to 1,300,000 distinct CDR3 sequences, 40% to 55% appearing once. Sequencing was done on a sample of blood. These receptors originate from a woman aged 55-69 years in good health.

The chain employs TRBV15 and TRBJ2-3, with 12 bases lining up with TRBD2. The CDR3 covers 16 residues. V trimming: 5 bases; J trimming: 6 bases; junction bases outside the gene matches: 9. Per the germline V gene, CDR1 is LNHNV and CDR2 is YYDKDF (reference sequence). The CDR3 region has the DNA TGTGCCACCAGCGGAAGGACTAGCGGGATCAGCGATACGCAGTATTTT. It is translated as CATSGRTSGISDTQYF.

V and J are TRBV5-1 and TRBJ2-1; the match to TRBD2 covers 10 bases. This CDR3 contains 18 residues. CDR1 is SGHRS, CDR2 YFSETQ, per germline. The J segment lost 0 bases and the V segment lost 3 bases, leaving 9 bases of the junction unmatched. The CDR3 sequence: CASSYQIGLAVSYNEQFF. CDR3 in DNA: TGCGCCAGCAGCTATCAAATTGGACTAGCGGTCTCCTACAATGAGCAGTTCTTC.

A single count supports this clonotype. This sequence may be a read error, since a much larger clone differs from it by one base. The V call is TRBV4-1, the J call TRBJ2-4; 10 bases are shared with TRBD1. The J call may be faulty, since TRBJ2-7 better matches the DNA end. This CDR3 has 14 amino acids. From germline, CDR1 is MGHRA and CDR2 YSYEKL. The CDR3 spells CASSQGQGANEQYF. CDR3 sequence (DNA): TGCGCCAGCAGCCAAGGACAGGGGGCCAACGAGCAGTACTTC.

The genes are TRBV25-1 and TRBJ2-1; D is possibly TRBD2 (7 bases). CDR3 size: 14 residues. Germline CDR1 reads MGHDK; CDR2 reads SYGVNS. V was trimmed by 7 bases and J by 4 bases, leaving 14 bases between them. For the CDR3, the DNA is TGTGCCAGCACCGGGGAGGGGGTATACAATGAGCAGTTCTTC. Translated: CASTGEGVYNEQFF.

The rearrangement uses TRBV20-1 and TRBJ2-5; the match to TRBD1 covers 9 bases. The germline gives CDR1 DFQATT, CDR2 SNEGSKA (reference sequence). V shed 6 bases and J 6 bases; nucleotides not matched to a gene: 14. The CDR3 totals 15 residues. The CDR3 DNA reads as TGCAGTGCGTACCTTCGGCGGGACAGGGCTCAGACCCAGTACTTC. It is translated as CSAYLRRDRAQTQYF.

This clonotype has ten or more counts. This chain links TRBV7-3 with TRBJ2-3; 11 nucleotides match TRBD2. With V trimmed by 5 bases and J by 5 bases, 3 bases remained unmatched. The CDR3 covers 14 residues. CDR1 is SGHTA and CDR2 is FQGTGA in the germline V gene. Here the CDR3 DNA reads TGTGCCAGCAGCCCTGGGACTAGCGGAGATACGCAGTATTTT. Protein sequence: CASSPGTSGDTQYF.

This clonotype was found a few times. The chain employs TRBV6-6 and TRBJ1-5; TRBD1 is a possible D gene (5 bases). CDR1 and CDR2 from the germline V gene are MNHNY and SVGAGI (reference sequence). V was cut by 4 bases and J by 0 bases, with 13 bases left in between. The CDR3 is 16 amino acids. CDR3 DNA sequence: TGTGCCAGCAGTTGGGCCCAGGGAGATAGCAATCAGCCCCAGCATTTT. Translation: CASSWAQGDSNQPQHF.

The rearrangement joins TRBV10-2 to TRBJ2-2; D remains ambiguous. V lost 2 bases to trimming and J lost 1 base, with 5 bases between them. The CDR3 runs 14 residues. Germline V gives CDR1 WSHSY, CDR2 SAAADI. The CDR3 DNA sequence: TGCGCCAGCAGTGAGAGGCAGAACACCGGGGAGCTGTTTTTT. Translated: CASSERQNTGELFF.

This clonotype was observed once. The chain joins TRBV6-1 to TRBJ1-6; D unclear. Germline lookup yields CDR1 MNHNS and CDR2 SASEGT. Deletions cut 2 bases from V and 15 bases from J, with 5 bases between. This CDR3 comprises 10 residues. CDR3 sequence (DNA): TGTGCCAGCAGTGAAACGGACCTCCACTTT. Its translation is CASSETDLHF.

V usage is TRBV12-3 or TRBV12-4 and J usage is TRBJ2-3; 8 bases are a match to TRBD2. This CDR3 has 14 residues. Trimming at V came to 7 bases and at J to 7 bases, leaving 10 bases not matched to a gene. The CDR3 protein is CASTLGLALYTQYF. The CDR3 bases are TGTGCCAGCACACTAGGACTAGCCTTGTATACGCAGTATTTT.